This T cell receptor beta chain is drawn from a study of cytomegalovirus exposure and HLA in healthy donors. Study results and caveats: What TCR beta sequences reportedly achieved was accurate prediction of HLA-A and HLA-B alleles in most subjects. Later analysis identified several of the most significant clusters that appeared linked to common viral pathogens.

On this clone: The antigen is undetermined.

Use of 60 Vbeta and 13 Jbeta primers characterized the PCR. Generated by immunoSEQ multiplex PCR, the TCRdb table keeps only in-frame clones and is missing some. Its listing shows about 110,000 clones. V shed 4 bases and J shed 2 bases, with 13 bases lying between them. Germline loops: CDR1 ENHRY, CDR2 SYGVKD. This CDR3 is 15 amino acids long. The chain uses TRBV10-3 and TRBJ2-3; D is unresolved. This TCR came from a young man in good health and CMV-seronegative. The specimen sequenced was PBMCs. The CDR3 sequence is CAISGIGGYTDTQYF. The CDR3 nucleotides read TGTGCCATCAGTGGGATTGGCGGTTACACAGATACGCAGTATTTT.